These 15 T cell receptor beta chains originate from one sample sequenced in a study of shared T cell receptors in the human thymus. This table comes from immunoSEQ multiplex PCR, and its TCRdb copy is limited to in-frame clones, with some not included. The sample holds about 710,000 clones; more than 70% are singletons and the top ten take under 0.01%. This same sample was also taken into another study, of human thymus T cells.

The sample consisted of thymocytes. Receptors were obtained from a boy under three years old with a congenital heart defect.

Points on this clone: Compared with germline, one end of the junction differs, possibly owing to a read error. This chain uses TRBV4-3 with TRBJ1-2; 7 bases line up with TRBD1. This CDR3 comprises 15 residues. Germline CDR1 is LGHNA and CDR2 is YSLEER. CDR3 region: CASSQVGGQDYGYPF. In DNA form, the CDR3 reads TGCGCCAGCAGCCAAGTGGGAGGACAGGACTATGGCTACCCCTTC.

This clone was counted once. The chain recombines TRBV4-3 with TRBJ1-1; D is unclear. V was shortened by 1 base and J by 0 bases, with 6 bases between the two germline ends. This CDR3 region has 14 residues. The germline gives CDR1 LGHNA, CDR2 YSLEER. The CDR3 sequence: CASSQGPLNTEAFF. The DNA for the CDR3 is TGCGCCAGCAGCCAAGGGCCCCTGAACACTGAAGCTTTCTTT.

The chain employs TRBV11-2 and TRBJ1-4; unclear D gene. In germline, CDR1 is SGHAT, CDR2 FQNNGV. This CDR3 region has 14 residues. The V gene lost 3 bases and the J gene lost 9 bases, with 14 bases spanning the gap. CDR3 coding DNA: TGTGCCAGCAGCTTCGATAGTCAGGTGAAAAAACTGTTTTTT. As protein: CASSFDSQVKKLFF.

The chain recombines TRBV4-1 with TRBJ2-7, with 10 bases fitting TRBD2. The ends lost 8 bases at V and 3 bases at J; junction bases unmatched: 22. Germline V gene sequence: CDR1 MGHRA, CDR2 YSYEKL. The CDR3 is 19 residues long. The CDR3 spells CASGPPSGRAPTLFYEQYF. The DNA of the CDR3 is TGCGCCAGCGGTCCTCCAAGCGGGAGGGCTCCCACCCTTTTCTACGAGCAGTACTTC.

The chain employs TRBV4-3 and TRBJ1-2; no clear D gene. V lost 5 bases to trimming and J lost 3 bases, with 10 bases between them. CDR1 and CDR2 (germline): LGHNA, YSLEER. This CDR3 is built from 13 residues. The CDR3 DNA is TGCGCCAGCAGCGGTCCGGACTACTATGGCTACACCTTC. Translating gives CASSGPDYYGYTF.

The rearrangement joins TRBV15 to TRBJ1-2; D ambiguous. Germline values: CDR1 LNHNV, CDR2 YYDKDF (reference sequence). This CDR3 has 16 amino acids. V lost 7 bases and J 1 base, leaving 19 bases between the germline ends. The chain's CDR3 is CATKTISTTNNYGYTF. The CDR3 DNA reads as TGTGCCACCAAGACCATATCTACGACAAATAACTATGGCTACACCTTC.

A remark on this clone: Other DNA sequences in this specimen translate into the identical CDR3. The chain has TRBV14 and TRBJ2-5; D gene ambiguous. Germline V gene lookup returns CDR1 SGHDN and CDR2 FVKESK. The CDR3 length is 13 residues. Trimming removed 3 bases from V and 5 bases from J, with 10 bases in between. The CDR3, as DNA: TGTGCCAGCAGCCAGGAAGGCGGTGAGACCCAGTACTTC. Translating gives CASSQEGGETQYF. The whole variable domain, remainder taken from reference TRBV14 and TRBJ2-5, is EAGVTQFPSHSVIEKGQTVTLRCDPISGHDNLYWYRRVMGKEIKFLLHFVKESKQDESGMPNNRFLAERTGGTYSTLKVQPAELEDSGVYFCASSQEGGETQYFGPGTRLLVL.

The sample holds a few counts of this clone. V gene TRBV9 combines with J gene TRBJ1-4, with D possibly matching TRBD1 (5 bases). The length of the CDR3 is 15 residues. With 0 bases removed from V and 8 bases from J, the gap between germline ends came to 14 bases. Germline-derived CDR1 and CDR2 are SGDLS and YYNGEE. The DNA for the CDR3 is TGTGCCAGCAGCGTAGCAGGGACGGGGGAAGAAAAACTGTTTTTT. Translation: CASSVAGTGEEKLFF.

The gene calls are TRBV7-9 and TRBJ1-5, with 10 bases that match TRBD1. The germline V gene has CDR1 SEHNR and CDR2 FQNEAQ (reference sequence). The CDR3 covers 17 residues. The J segment lost 7 bases and the V segment lost 4 bases, leaving 13 bases of the junction unmatched. The CDR3 reads CASSSAGQGLAGQPQHF. The CDR3 DNA follows: TGTGCCAGCAGCTCCGCGGGACAGGGGTTGGCAGGGCAGCCCCAGCATTTT. Together with reference TRBV7-9 and TRBJ1-5, the CDR3 gives the full variable domain: DTGVSQNPRHKITKRGQNVTFRCDPISEHNRLYWYRQTLGQGPEFLTYFQNEAQLEKSRLLSDRFSAERPKGSFSTLEIQRTEQGDSAMYLCASSSAGQGLAGQPQHFGDGTRLSIL.

The V gene is TRBV4-3, the J gene TRBJ1-5; 7 nucleotides align to TRBD1. V lost 0 bases to trimming and J lost 1 base; unmatched junction nucleotides: 3. The germline CDR1 and CDR2 sequences are LGHNA and YSLEER. The CDR3 runs to 16 residues. The CDR3 spells CASSQDGTASNQPQHF. In DNA form, the CDR3 reads TGCGCCAGCAGCCAAGACGGGACAGCCAGCAATCAGCCCCAGCATTTT.

The chain carries TRBV27 and TRBJ2-7; the match to TRBD1 covers 10 bases. Germline loops: CDR1 MNHEY, CDR2 SMNVEV (reference sequence). Trimming cost V 7 bases and J 5 bases; bases outside gene matches: 8. CDR3 length: 14 amino acids. For the CDR3, the DNA is TGTGCCAGCATGCCCGGGACAGGGGCCCACGAGCAGTACTTC. It codes for CASMPGTGAHEQYF.

V usage is TRBV2 and J usage is TRBJ1-2; D may be TRBD1 (6 bases). Germline CDR1 is SNHLY and CDR2 is FYNNEI. The length of the CDR3 is 13 residues. Trimming pared 9 bases from V and 6 bases from J, leaving 17 bases between. Here the CDR3 DNA reads TGTGCCAGACGGGACACCTTGGGGGATGGCTACACCTTC. Its translation is CARRDTLGDGYTF.

Comment on this clone: The junction departs from the called germline gene at one end, perhaps through a read error. This rearrangement joins TRBV7-3 to TRBJ1-2; D unclear. Germline V gives CDR1 SGHTA, CDR2 FQGTGA. The CDR3 sequence is 19 residues long. CDR3 bases: TGTGCCAGCACCTTAGGACCTCCTAGCTTAGCATGTCGCTTCTGTGGCTACACCTTC. Encoded protein: CASTLGPPSLACRFCGYTF.

This chain connects TRBV5-6 to TRBJ2-1; 11 bases are shared with TRBD2. CDR1 SGHDT and CDR2 YYEEEE come from the germline V gene. The CDR3 covers 14 residues. V was pared by 5 bases and J by 5 bases, with 3 bases of the junction left unmatched. CDR3 coding DNA: TGTGCCAGCAGTTTGACTAGCGGGAACAATGAGCAGTTCTTC. The encoded protein is CASSLTSGNNEQFF.

This chain joins TRBV14 and TRBJ2-6; D might be TRBD1 (6 bases). Trimming shortened V by 3 bases and J by 0 bases, and 15 bases separated the two germline ends. CDR1 is SGHDN and CDR2 is FVKESK in the germline V gene. CDR3 length: 18 amino acids. The DNA of the CDR3 is TGTGCCAGCAGCCAGTCCAGGGGCCGATGCTCTGGGGCCAACGTCCTGACTTTC. This translates into CASSQSRGRCSGANVLTF.